This passage covers 8 T cell receptor beta chains from one sample sequenced in a study of T cell responses to AZD1222 COVID-19 vaccine. Sequenced by immunoSEQ multiplex PCR; TCRdb stores in-frame clones only, minus some. The data show 80,000 or so clones, around 90% seen once. This specimen consisted of peripheral blood, obtained on day 0 of AZD1222 vaccination. These receptors were taken from an adult in good health.

The rearrangement joins TRBV9 to TRBJ2-1; TRBD2 aligns across 10 bases. The germline V gene encodes CDR1 SGDLS and CDR2 YYNGEE. V lost 0 bases, J lost 8 bases, and 5 bases stayed unmatched. The CDR3 runs 15 residues. Here the CDR3 reads CASSVGLAGVDEQFF. The CDR3 nucleotides read TGTGCCAGCAGCGTAGGGCTAGCGGGAGTCGATGAGCAGTTCTTC.

The V gene is TRBV7-9, the J gene TRBJ1-4; D is possibly TRBD1 (6 bases). V lost 4 bases to trimming and J lost 3 bases, with 12 bases between them. Germline V gene lookup returns CDR1 SEHNR and CDR2 FQNEAQ (reference sequence). CDR3 length equals 15 residues. CDR3 DNA: TGTGCCAGCAGCTCTACAGGGAGATCTAATGAAAAACTGTTTTTT. This codes for CASSSTGRSNEKLFF.

V usage is TRBV18 and J usage is TRBJ1-3; a possible D gene is TRBD1 (6 bases). Germline CDR1 KGHSH, CDR2 LQKENI. The CDR3 has 16 residues. The ends were cut back, 4 bases at V and 0 bases at J, with 13 bases in the middle. The CDR3 DNA is TGTGCCAGCTCACTGCGGACAGTGAGCTCTGGAAACACCATATATTTT. It encodes CASSLRTVSSGNTIYF.

V is TRBV11-2 and J is TRBJ2-3; 10 bases match TRBD2. Trimming at V came to 3 bases and at J to 4 bases, leaving 4 bases not matched to a gene. This CDR3 spans 15 amino acids. CDR1 is SGHAT, CDR2 FQNNGV, per germline. In DNA, the CDR3 is TGTGCCAGCAGCTTCGCTAGCGGGAGTTCAGATACGCAGTATTTT. Translating gives CASSFASGSSDTQYF.

This chain connects TRBV4-1 to TRBJ1-1; 9 bases are a match to TRBD1. Germline values: CDR1 MGHRA, CDR2 YSYEKL. The CDR3 contains 14 residues. Germline trimming cut 3 bases from V and 5 bases from J; bases unmatched to any gene: 4. This chain's CDR3 is CASSQDRGRTEAFF. The CDR3 nucleotides are TGCGCCAGCAGCCAGGACAGGGGTAGGACTGAAGCTTTCTTT.

The chain carries TRBV6-2 or TRBV6-3 and TRBJ2-7; TRBD1 aligns across 7 bases. The CDR3 has 15 residues. V gave up 5 bases and J gave up 3 bases; unmatched junction bases: 10. CDR1 is MNHEY, CDR2 SVGEGT, per germline. CDR3 DNA sequence: TGTGCCAGCAGTCGATGGACAGGAGGAGGCTACGAGCAGTACTTC. Translated, it gives CASSRWTGGGYEQYF.

This clone has a single count. The V call is TRBV18, the J call TRBJ1-1; no firm D call. Germline CDR1 KGHSH, CDR2 LQKENI. Deletions cut 2 bases from V and 1 base from J, with 2 bases between. This CDR3 has 12 residues. Here the CDR3 reads CASSPTNTEAFF. The CDR3 bases are TGTGCCAGCTCACCAACGAACACTGAAGCTTTCTTT.

The chain is built from TRBV19 and TRBJ1-1; D is uncertain. V lost 3 bases and J lost 2, with 13 bases in between. The CDR3 is 15 residues long. Germline V lookup: CDR1 LNHDA, CDR2 SQIVND (reference sequence). The DNA for the CDR3 is TGTGCCAGTAGTATTTTTTACCCCCCCAACACTGAAGCTTTCTTT. Translated: CASSIFYPPNTEAFF. Complete variable domain (other parts from reference TRBV19 and TRBJ1-1): DGGITQSPKYLFRKEGQNVTLSCEQNLNHDAMYWYRQDPGQGLRLIYYSQIVNDFQKGDIAEGYSVSREKKESFPLTVTSAQKNPTAFYLCASSIFYPPNTEAFFGQGTRLTVV.